The 20 T cell receptor beta chains below come from one sample, sequenced in a study of blood T cell repertoires in COVID-19. The protocol was immunoSEQ multiplex PCR, while the TCRdb copy is restricted to in-frame clones and leaves out a portion. The sample has some 70,000 clones; approximately 92% are singletons. The specimen sequenced was peripheral blood. The origin of the receptors is a man aged 50-60 years with acute or convalescent COVID-19.

This chain connects TRBV11-2 to TRBJ2-5; weak D call: TRBD1 (5 bases). Germline lookup yields CDR1 SGHAT and CDR2 FQNNGV. Trimming left V 1 base short and J 5 bases short, with 11 bases between. CDR3 length equals 14 residues. The CDR3 sequence is CASSLVGRAETQYF. As DNA, the CDR3 is TGTGCCAGCAGCTTAGTAGGCAGGGCCGAGACCCAGTACTTC. The variable domain in full, with the rest retrieved from reference TRBV11-2 and TRBJ2-5, is EAGVAQSPRYKIIEKRQSVAFWCNPISGHATLYWYQQILGQGPKLLIQFQNNGVVDDSQLPKDRFSAERLKGVDSTLKIQPAKLEDSAVYLCASSLVGRAETQYFGPGTRLLVL.

The rearrangement uses TRBV14 and TRBJ1-1, with TRBD1 as a possible D gene (5 bases). The CDR3 consists of 13 residues. The V gene's germline CDR1 is SGHDN and CDR2 FVKESK. The V end was cut by 6 bases, the J end by 1 base, with 9 bases between. Written as DNA, the CDR3 is TGTGCCAGCAGTAAAGGACAGAACACTGAAGCTTTCTTT. This encodes CASSKGQNTEAFF.

The chain carries TRBV12-5 and TRBJ1-4; D is undetermined. Germline CDR1 LGHNT, CDR2 FRNRAP. With 0 bases removed from V and 3 bases from J, the gap between germline ends came to 14 bases. The CDR3 totals 17 residues. The CDR3 protein is CASGLVLGSVANEKLFF. The CDR3, as DNA: TGTGCTAGTGGTTTGGTACTCGGCAGCGTCGCTAATGAAAAACTGTTTTTT.

The chain combines TRBV29-1 with TRBJ2-1, with 8 bases fitting TRBD2. V gave up 5 bases and J gave up 4 bases; unmatched junction bases: 7. Germline CDR1 is SQVTM and CDR2 is ANQGSEA. The CDR3 has 14 residues. DNA of the CDR3: TGCAGCGTTAGAGATAGACTAGCGTACAATGAGCAGTTCTTC. Translation gives CSVRDRLAYNEQFF.

This chain uses TRBV7-9 with TRBJ1-3, with D unclear. CDR3 size: 14 residues. Germline CDR1 is SEHNR and CDR2 is FQNEAQ (reference sequence). Trimming left V 10 bases short and J 3 bases short, with 16 bases between. The chain's CDR3 is CAIGRETYGNTIYF. For the CDR3, the DNA is TGTGCCATCGGCCGAGAGACTTATGGAAACACCATATATTTT.

The chain couples TRBV7-2 to TRBJ2-7; D is ambiguous. The CDR3 extends over 15 amino acids. Germline CDR1 and CDR2: SGHTA and FQGNSA. V dropped 6 bases and J dropped 0 bases, with 15 bases sitting between them. The CDR3 DNA follows: TGTGCCAGCAGGGATAATCGATGGAGCTCCTACGAGCAGTACTTC. Translating it yields CASRDNRWSSYEQYF.

This chain connects TRBV9 to TRBJ1-2; D gene uncertain. This CDR3 is built from 13 residues. Trimming stripped 3 bases from V and 4 bases from J, with 10 bases between. CDR1 and CDR2 from the germline V gene are SGDLS and YYNGEE. The CDR3 nucleotides read TGTGCCAGCAGCGCGGGAGGGTTCTATGGCTACACCTTC. This sequence encodes CASSAGGFYGYTF.

The rearrangement links TRBV28 to TRBJ1-2; 7 nucleotides line up with TRBD1. The CDR3 consists of 15 residues. Trimming cost V 5 bases and J 6 bases; bases outside gene matches: 12. CDR1 is MDHEN and CDR2 is SYDVKM in the germline V gene. CDR3 amino acids: CASSQHADRTNGYTF. CDR3 bases: TGTGCCAGCAGTCAACATGCGGACAGGACCAATGGCTACACCTTC.

The chain couples TRBV10-3 to TRBJ1-4; D unclear. Per germline, CDR1 ENHRY and CDR2 SYGVKD. The CDR3 totals 13 residues. The germline V and J ends were trimmed by 2 bases and 3 bases, with 4 bases remaining between them. The CDR3 region has the DNA TGTGCCATCAGTGAGGCGGCTAATGAAAAACTGTTTTTT. Encoded protein: CAISEAANEKLFF.

This clone was detected only a few times. The CDR3 loop is CASSQTGYYEQYV. CDR3 nucleotide sequence: TGTGCCAGCAGCCAGACGGGTTACTACGAGCAGTACGTC. The chain employs TRBV7-9 and TRBJ2-7, with D hard to call. Germline loops: CDR1 SEHNR, CDR2 FQNEAQ (reference sequence). The germline V and J ends were trimmed by 5 bases and 3 bases, with 11 bases remaining between them. The CDR3 totals 13 residues.

This chain connects TRBV5-6 to TRBJ1-3; D possibly corresponds to TRBD1 (6 bases). The V end lost 0 bases, the J end lost 8 bases, and 12 bases lay between the germline ends. The length of the CDR3 is 14 residues. The V gene's germline CDR1 is SGHDT and CDR2 YYEEEE. CDR3 sequence (DNA): TGTGCCAGCAGCTTGGCCAACAGGGCAGACACCATATATTTT. Amino acid sequence: CASSLANRADTIYF.

The chain combines TRBV7-2 with TRBJ1-5; D is undetermined. Per germline, CDR1 SGHTA and CDR2 FQGNSA. The CDR3 is made up of 12 amino acids. Between the trimmed V and J ends, which lost 5 bases and 6 bases, there was a span of 8 bases. CDR3 protein: CASSPAGQPQHF. The CDR3 nucleotides read TGTGCCAGCAGCCCCGCCGGTCAGCCCCAGCATTTT.

The chain joins TRBV2 to TRBJ2-1; maybe TRBD1 (6 bases). Trimming stripped 2 bases from V and 2 bases from J, with 16 bases between. Per germline, CDR1 SNHLY and CDR2 FYNNEI. The CDR3 has 17 residues. DNA for the CDR3: TGTGCCAGCAGTGAATATGAGGGGGATTCGGCCTACAATGAGCAGTTCTTC. Protein sequence: CASSEYEGDSAYNEQFF.

The chain recombines TRBV7-2 with TRBJ2-2; TRBD1 matches 7 bases. Germline CDR1 SGHTA, CDR2 FQGNSA. The CDR3 is made up of 15 amino acids. With 4 bases clipped from V and 4 bases from J, the junction kept 6 bases outside the gene matches. The CDR3 DNA sequence: TGTGCCAGCAGCTCTCGACAGGGTGGCACCGGGGAGCTGTTTTTT. Its protein product is CASSSRQGGTGELFF.

Comment on this clone: Other DNA sequences in the sample encode the same CDR3. The chain combines TRBV7-2 with TRBJ2-1; 8 nucleotides match TRBD2. CDR3 length equals 15 residues. V shed 5 bases and J 0 bases; nucleotides not matched to a gene: 3. CDR1 and CDR2 from the germline V gene are SGHTA and FQGNSA. CDR3 residues: CASSLSGSSYNEQFF. CDR3 sequence (DNA): TGTGCCAGCAGCCTGAGCGGGAGCTCCTACAATGAGCAGTTCTTC.

The chain combines TRBV24-1 with TRBJ1-2, with 7 bases aligning to TRBD1. The trim removed 3 bases at V and 4 bases at J, leaving 4 bases unmatched. The CDR3 is made up of 14 amino acids. Germline CDR1 is KGHDR and CDR2 is SFDVKD. CDR3 sequence: CATSDGTEIYGYTF. The CDR3 region has the DNA TGTGCCACCAGTGATGGGACAGAAATCTATGGCTACACCTTC.

CDR3 residues: CASSPIERTGANEKLFF. Here the CDR3 DNA reads TGCGCCAGCAGTCCAATCGAGAGAACAGGGGCTAATGAAAAACTGTTTTTT. J is TRBJ1-4 and V is TRBV23-1; 7 nucleotides match TRBD1. TRBV23-1 is known as an ORF, though its function is uncertain. Trimming took 4 bases from V and 3 from J; bases not matched to a gene: 11. CDR3 size: 17 residues.

V and J are TRBV4-2 and TRBJ2-1, with 9 bases identical to TRBD2. Germline V gives CDR1 LGHNA, CDR2 YNFKEQ. V was clipped by 0 bases and J by 5 bases; unmatched bases: 5. This CDR3 has 16 amino acids. The CDR3 DNA is TGTGCCAGCAGCCAAGAGAGAACTAGCGGGCACAATGAGCAGTTCTTC. Translation gives CASSQERTSGHNEQFF.

This sequence joins TRBV12-3 or TRBV12-4 and TRBJ1-2, with D tentatively TRBD1 (6 bases). Trimming removed 5 bases at V and 3 bases at J, with 10 bases between. This CDR3 is 13 amino acids long. This CDR3 reads CASSRTAYYGYTF. CDR3 in DNA: TGTGCCAGCAGTCGGACAGCTTACTATGGCTACACCTTC.

The V gene is TRBV6-1, the J gene TRBJ1-1; 8 nucleotides agree with TRBD1. CDR1 and CDR2 (germline): MNHNS, SASEGT. The CDR3 is made up of 14 amino acids. The junction had 12 bases not matched to a gene; V was cut back by 6 bases and J by 9 bases. DNA of the CDR3: TGTGCCAGCAGGCAAGGACAGGGAGCTATTAAAGCTTTCTTT. Its protein is CASRQGQGAIKAFF.